This TCR beta chain was obtained from a study of vaccination effects on CD4 cells after COVID-19. Overall study context: Vaccine administered to participants consisted of two doses of either BNT162b2 or mRNA-1273.

Prior to sequencing, the ViraFEST assay stimulated PBMC with viral peptide pools, which expanded the antigen-specific CD4+ T cells. With more than 9 days of culture completed, CD4+ T cells were isolated. Neither prior SARS-CoV-2 infection nor positive nucleocapsid antibodies were present in the vaccine recipients. A density of about 1.8 million PBMC per well was used; these cells were cultured with approximately 10 IU/ml IL-2 and roughly 9.5 ug/ml peptides. Trimming removed 5 bases at V and 5 bases at J, with 15 bases between. The CDR3 spans 14 residues. Looked up from germline, CDR1 is SGHTA and CDR2 is FQGNSA. Comments on this clone: As yet, its antigen is unknown.

Clones were read by immunoSEQ multiplex PCR, and TCRdb kept only the in-frame ones, dropping some. The sample records 70,000 or so clones, around 79% being singletons. Study findings and constraints: Clones that were induced by infection or by vaccine showed marked contraction late after vaccination. Just 1 of 255 vaccine-induced clones in healthy recipients was cross-reactive.

V usage is TRBV7-2 and J usage is TRBJ1-1; D ambiguous. This receptor was obtained from a human donor who received a COVID-19 vaccine. Sequenced material: CD4+ T cells from PBMCs cultured with SARS-CoV-2 spike peptides, taken before COVID-19 vaccination. The CDR3 protein is CASSIGRWDTEAFF. The CDR3 nucleotides read TGTGCCAGCAGCATCGGTAGATGGGATACTGAAGCTTTCTTT.